One and the same sample provided the 20 T cell receptor beta chains below, sequenced in a study of cytomegalovirus exposure and HLA in healthy donors. A multiplex PCR was run with 60 Vbeta primers and 13 Jbeta primers. Data came from immunoSEQ multiplex PCR; TCRdb stores just in-frame clones and leaves some out. Of about 160,000 clones in the sample, approximately 80% were seen once. Source material: PBMCs. The receptor source for this set is a man younger than 40 in good health and CMV-seronegative.

This chain joins TRBV13 and TRBJ2-2; 8 bases match TRBD1. The ends lost 0 bases at V and 5 bases at J; junction bases unmatched: 5. The CDR3 is 16 residues long. CDR1 is PRHDT, CDR2 FYEKMQ, per germline (reference sequence). Here the CDR3 reads CASSLGPGGSTGELFF. For the CDR3, the DNA is TGTGCCAGCAGCTTAGGGCCAGGGGGCTCGACCGGGGAGCTGTTTTTT.

The chain recombines TRBV15 with TRBJ2-2, with TRBD2 identical over 11 bases. The CDR3 has 19 amino acids. The V and J ends lost 0 bases and 6 bases, in that order; junction bases with no gene match: 12. CDR1 and CDR2 from the germline V gene are LNHNV and YYDKDF (reference sequence). CDR3 coding DNA: TGTGCCACCAGCAGAGACCCTATAGCGGGAGGGCCCTCTCCCGGGGAGCTGTTTTTT. Its translation: CATSRDPIAGGPSPGELFF.

V usage is TRBV6-1 and J usage is TRBJ2-5; 9 nucleotides agree with TRBD2. Germline-derived CDR1 and CDR2 are MNHNS and SASEGT. The trim removed 4 bases at V and 2 bases at J, leaving 5 bases unmatched. The CDR3 is 15 amino acids. The CDR3 loop reads CASSGGSGGQETQYF. The CDR3 bases are TGTGCCAGCAGTGGGGGTAGCGGGGGTCAAGAGACCCAGTACTTC.

This clone turned up a few times. The V and J genes are TRBV2 and TRBJ2-1; no definite D call. CDR1 is SNHLY, CDR2 FYNNEI, per germline. V was clipped by 5 bases and J by 0 bases, with 11 bases between them. The CDR3 consists of 15 residues. The CDR3, as DNA: TGTGCCAGCAGTTACGCGAGGAGCTCCTACAATGAGCAGTTCTTC. The encoded protein is CASSYARSSYNEQFF.

The genes are TRBV4-2 and TRBJ1-3; 9 bases are shared with TRBD1. CDR3 length equals 16 residues. From germline, CDR1 is LGHNA and CDR2 YNFKEQ. V shed 2 bases and J 7 bases; nucleotides not matched to a gene: 9. The CDR3, as DNA: TGTGCCAGCAGCCAACGGGACAGGGATTCTTTCAACACCATATATTTT. Its translation is CASSQRDRDSFNTIYF.

This chain uses TRBV10-3 with TRBJ1-4; perhaps TRBD1 as D (6 bases). The CDR3 loop spans 16 amino acids. Trimming cost V 1 base and J 5 bases, with 14 bases left between them. The germline CDR1 and CDR2 sequences are ENHRY and SYGVKD. CDR3 nucleotides: TGTGCCATCAGTGAGTTCGAGGGGGGGTCCAATGAAAAACTGTTTTTT. Protein sequence: CAISEFEGGSNEKLFF.

The chain links TRBV11-2 to TRBJ2-1; 11 positions match TRBD2. The CDR3 spans 17 residues. V was clipped by 4 bases and J by 6 bases; unmatched bases: 11. Looked up from germline, CDR1 is SGHAT and CDR2 is FQNNGV. The CDR3 loop reads CASSSHLRTSGSNEQFF. CDR3 DNA: TGTGCCAGCAGCTCACATCTTAGAACTAGCGGGAGCAATGAGCAGTTCTTC.

The chain couples TRBV18 to TRBJ1-6; D is uncertain. Trimming took 2 bases from V and 1 from J, leaving 12 bases between them. There are 17 residues in the CDR3. Looked up from germline, CDR1 is KGHSH and CDR2 is LQKENI. CDR3 loop: CASSPSESVSYNSPLHF. Here the CDR3 DNA reads TGTGCCAGCTCACCAAGCGAATCGGTGTCCTATAATTCACCCCTCCACTTT. Together with reference TRBV18 and TRBJ1-6, the CDR3 gives the full variable domain: NAGVMQNPRHLVRRRGQEARLRCSPMKGHSHVYWYRQLPEEGLKFMVYLQKENIIDESGMPKERFSAEFPKEGPSILRIQQVVRGDSAAYFCASSPSESVSYNSPLHFGNGTRLTVT.

The rearrangement links TRBV25-1 to TRBJ2-6, with 10 nucleotides matching TRBD1. Germline V gene sequence: CDR1 MGHDK, CDR2 SYGVNS. The CDR3 covers 18 residues. The V segment lost 5 bases and the J segment 3 bases; nucleotides outside the gene matches: 10. CDR3 loop: CASSKPGQGFFGANVLTF. The CDR3 DNA is TGTGCCAGCAGTAAACCGGGACAGGGGTTCTTTGGGGCCAACGTCCTGACTTTC.

The rearrangement links TRBV4-3 to TRBJ2-1, with D possibly matching TRBD2 (6 bases). The CDR3 sequence is 13 residues long. The ends were cut back, 4 bases at V and 9 bases at J, with 13 bases in the middle. Looked up from germline, CDR1 is LGHNA and CDR2 is YSLEER. The CDR3 nucleotides are TGCGCCAGCAGCCTCACGAGGGGAGGTGAGCAGTTCTTC. It encodes CASSLTRGGEQFF.

This chain joins TRBV5-6 and TRBJ2-3; TRBD2 might be the D (5 bases). CDR3 length: 19 residues. Germline V CDR1 and CDR2: SGHDT, YYEEEE. Trimming left V 0 bases short and J 0 bases short, with 20 bases between. CDR3 DNA sequence: TGTGCCAGCAGCTTGGGGCCGGGCGGGCTCGCAACTAGCACAGATACGCAGTATTTT. Its protein is CASSLGPGGLATSTDTQYF.

The chain combines TRBV7-2 with TRBJ1-2; 8 bases are shared with TRBD1. Germline V gives CDR1 SGHTA, CDR2 FQGNSA. The V segment lost 5 bases and the J segment 8 bases; nucleotides outside the gene matches: 10. The CDR3 contains 14 residues. CDR3 DNA sequence: TGTGCCAGCAGCCCACAAATAACAGGGGGAGGCTACACCTTC. Residues: CASSPQITGGGYTF. Full variable domain (outside the CDR3, taken from reference TRBV7-2 and TRBJ1-2): GAGVSQSPSNKVTEKGKDVELRCDPISGHTALYWYRQSLGQGLEFLIYFQGNSAPDKSGLPSDRFSAERTGGSVSTLTIQRTQQEDSAVYLCASSPQITGGGYTFGSGTRLTVV.

The chain couples TRBV18 to TRBJ2-1; 10 bases fit TRBD1. This CDR3 is built from 14 residues. V was clipped by 4 bases and J by 10 bases; unmatched bases: 7. Germline V gene lookup returns CDR1 KGHSH and CDR2 LQKENI. The CDR3 coding sequence is TGTGCCAGCTCACAGGGACAGGGGTCGGGGGAGCAGTTCTTC. Translating gives CASSQGQGSGEQFF.

This rearrangement joins TRBV10-1 to TRBJ1-5; possible D gene TRBD1, 6 bases. CDR3 size: 15 residues. CDR1 is WNHNN, CDR2 SYGVQD, per germline (reference sequence). Trimming removed 7 bases from V and 3 bases from J, with 16 bases in between. CDR3 protein: CASIPPGGNNQPQHF. CDR3 nucleotides: TGCGCCAGCATTCCCCCTGGGGGCAACAATCAGCCCCAGCATTTT.

CDR3 nucleotides: TGTGCCAGCAGCCCGGGGACTAGCGGGAGGGCCAGGGAGCTGTTTTTT. Its translation is CASSPGTSGRARELFF. V is TRBV5-4 and J is TRBJ2-2; 16 bases map to TRBD2. Germline assignment: CDR1 SGHNT and CDR2 YYREEE (reference sequence). The CDR3 has 16 amino acids. The trim removed 4 bases at V and 9 bases at J, leaving 6 bases unmatched.

The chain combines TRBV19 with TRBJ1-6, with TRBD1 matching 11 bases. The V segment lost 4 bases and the J segment 10 bases; nucleotides outside the gene matches: 6. CDR1 is LNHDA, CDR2 SQIVND, per germline (reference sequence). This CDR3 contains 15 residues. For the CDR3, the DNA is TGTGCCAGTAGTACAGGACAGGGGGCAAAATCACCCCTCCACTTT. This encodes CASSTGQGAKSPLHF.

This chain joins TRBV5-6 and TRBJ1-2; D not certain. Germline assignment: CDR1 SGHDT and CDR2 YYEEEE. The length of the CDR3 is 13 residues. With 7 bases removed from V and 3 bases from J, the gap between germline ends came to 13 bases. As DNA, the CDR3 is TGTGCCAGCCGCCTCGGGGTATACTATGGCTACACCTTC. Translating gives CASRLGVYYGYTF.

The chain employs TRBV5-1 and TRBJ1-4; D is undetermined. The CDR3 runs to 14 residues. The germline CDR1 and CDR2 sequences are SGHRS and YFSETQ. V lost 0 bases, J lost 5 bases, and 8 bases lay in between. The CDR3 sequence is CASSLGGLNEKLFF. CDR3 bases: TGCGCCAGCAGCTTGGGTGGGCTCAATGAAAAACTGTTTTTT.

There are a few counts of this clone. The chain carries TRBV7-9 and TRBJ2-7; TRBD2 might be the D (6 bases). Per germline, CDR1 SEHNR and CDR2 FQNEAQ (reference sequence). This CDR3 is 16 amino acids long. Trimming pared 1 base from V and 9 bases from J, leaving 22 bases between. As DNA, the CDR3 is TGTGCCAGCAGCTTAGTTCCCAGATCCGGGGTCGGGGGGCAGTACTTC. It specifies CASSLVPRSGVGGQYF.

V is TRBV25-1 and J is TRBJ1-1; D may be TRBD1 (6 bases). This CDR3 has 14 amino acids. In germline, CDR1 is MGHDK, CDR2 SYGVNS. V shed 3 bases and J shed 1 base, with 9 bases lying between them. The CDR3 DNA is TGTGCCAGCAGTGATACAGGGCAGAACACTGAAGCTTTCTTT. This translates into CASSDTGQNTEAFF.